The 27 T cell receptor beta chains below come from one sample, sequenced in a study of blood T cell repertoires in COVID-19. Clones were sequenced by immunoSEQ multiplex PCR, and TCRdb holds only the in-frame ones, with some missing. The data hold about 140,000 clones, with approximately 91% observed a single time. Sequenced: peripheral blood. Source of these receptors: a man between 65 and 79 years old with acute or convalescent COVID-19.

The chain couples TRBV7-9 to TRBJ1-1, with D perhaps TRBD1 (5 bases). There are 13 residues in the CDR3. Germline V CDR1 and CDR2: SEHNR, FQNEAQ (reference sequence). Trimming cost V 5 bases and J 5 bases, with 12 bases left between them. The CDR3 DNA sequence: TGTGCCAGCAGCGCGCAGACAGTAACTGAAGCTTTCTTT. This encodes CASSAQTVTEAFF.

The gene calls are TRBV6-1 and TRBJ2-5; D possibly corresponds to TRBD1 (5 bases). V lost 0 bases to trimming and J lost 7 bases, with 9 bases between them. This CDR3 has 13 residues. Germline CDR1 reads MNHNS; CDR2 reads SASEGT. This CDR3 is CASSEADGATQYF. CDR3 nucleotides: TGTGCCAGCAGTGAAGCCGATGGGGCGACCCAGTACTTC.

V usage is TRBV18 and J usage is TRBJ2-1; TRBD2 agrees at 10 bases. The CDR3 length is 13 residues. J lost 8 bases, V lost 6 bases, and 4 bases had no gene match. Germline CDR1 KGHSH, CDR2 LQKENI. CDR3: CASSQREGDEQFF. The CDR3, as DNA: TGTGCCAGCTCCCAGCGGGAGGGGGATGAGCAGTTCTTC.

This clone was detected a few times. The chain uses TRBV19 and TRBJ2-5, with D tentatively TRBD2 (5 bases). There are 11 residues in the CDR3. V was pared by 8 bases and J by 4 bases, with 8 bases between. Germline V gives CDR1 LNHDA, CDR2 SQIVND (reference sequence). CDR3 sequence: CASGLGETQYF. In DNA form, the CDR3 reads TGTGCCAGTGGACTTGGAGAGACCCAGTACTTC.

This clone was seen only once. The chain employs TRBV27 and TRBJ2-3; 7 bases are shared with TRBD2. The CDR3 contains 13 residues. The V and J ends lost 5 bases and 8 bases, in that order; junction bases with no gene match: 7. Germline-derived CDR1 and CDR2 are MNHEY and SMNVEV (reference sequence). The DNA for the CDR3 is TGTGCCAGCAGTCCGAGGGAGGGGAGTACGCAGTATTTT. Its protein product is CASSPREGSTQYF.

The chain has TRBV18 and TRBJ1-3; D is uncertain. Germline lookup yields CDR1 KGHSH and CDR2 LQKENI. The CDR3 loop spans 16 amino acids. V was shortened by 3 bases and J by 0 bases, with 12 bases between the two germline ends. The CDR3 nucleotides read TGTGCCAGCTCACCTACGGGAACTGACTCTGGAAACACCATATATTTT. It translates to CASSPTGTDSGNTIYF.

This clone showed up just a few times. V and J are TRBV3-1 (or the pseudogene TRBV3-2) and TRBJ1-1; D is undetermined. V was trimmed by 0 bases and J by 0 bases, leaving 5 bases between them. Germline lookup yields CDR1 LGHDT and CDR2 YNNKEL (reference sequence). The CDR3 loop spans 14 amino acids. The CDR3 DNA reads TGTGCCAGCAGCCAAGATTTATTGAACACTGAAGCTTTCTTT. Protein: CASSQDLLNTEAFF.

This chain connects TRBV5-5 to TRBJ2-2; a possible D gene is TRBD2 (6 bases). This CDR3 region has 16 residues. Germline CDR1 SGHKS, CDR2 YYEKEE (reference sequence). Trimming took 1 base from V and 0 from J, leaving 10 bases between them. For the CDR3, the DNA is TGTGCCAGCAGCTTGTTGGGAGGCTCGAACACCGGGGAGCTGTTTTTT. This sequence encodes CASSLLGGSNTGELFF.

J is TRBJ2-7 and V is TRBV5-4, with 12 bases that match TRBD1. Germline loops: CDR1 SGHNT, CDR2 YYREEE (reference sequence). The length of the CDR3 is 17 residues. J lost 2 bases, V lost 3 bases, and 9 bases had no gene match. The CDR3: CASSYGVGTGGAYEQYF. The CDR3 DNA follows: TGTGCCAGCAGCTATGGGGTCGGGACAGGGGGCGCCTACGAGCAGTACTTC.

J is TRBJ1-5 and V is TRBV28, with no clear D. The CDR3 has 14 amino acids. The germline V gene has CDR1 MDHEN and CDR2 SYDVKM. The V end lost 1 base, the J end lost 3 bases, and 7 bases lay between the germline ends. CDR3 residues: CASSLSVPNQPQHF. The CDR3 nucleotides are TGTGCCAGCAGTTTATCGGTCCCCAATCAGCCCCAGCATTTT.

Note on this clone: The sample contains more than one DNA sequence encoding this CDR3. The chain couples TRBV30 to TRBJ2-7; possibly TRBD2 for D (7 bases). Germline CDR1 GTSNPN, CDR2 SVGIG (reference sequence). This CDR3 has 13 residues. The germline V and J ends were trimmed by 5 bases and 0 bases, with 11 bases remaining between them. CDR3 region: CAWAGGPSYEQYF. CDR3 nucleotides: TGTGCCTGGGCCGGGGGGCCCTCCTACGAGCAGTACTTC.

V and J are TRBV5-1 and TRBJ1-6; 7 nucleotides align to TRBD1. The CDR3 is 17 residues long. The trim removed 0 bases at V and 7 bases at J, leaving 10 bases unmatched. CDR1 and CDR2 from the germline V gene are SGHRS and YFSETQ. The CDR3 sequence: CASSLGFPGGQNSPLHF. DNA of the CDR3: TGCGCCAGCAGCTTGGGATTCCCAGGGGGTCAAAATTCACCCCTCCACTTT. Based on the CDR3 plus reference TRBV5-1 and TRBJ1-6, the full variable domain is KAGVTQTPRYLIKTRGQQVTLSCSPISGHRSVSWYQQTPGQGLQFLFEYFSETQRNKGNFPGRFSGRQFSNSRSEMNVSTLELGDSALYLCASSLGFPGGQNSPLHFGNGTRLTVT.

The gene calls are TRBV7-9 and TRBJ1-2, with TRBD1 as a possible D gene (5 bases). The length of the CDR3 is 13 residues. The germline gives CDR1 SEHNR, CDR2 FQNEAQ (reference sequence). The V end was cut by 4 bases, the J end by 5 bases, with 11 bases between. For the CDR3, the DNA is TGTGCCAGCAGCTCACTAAAGGGGTATGGCTACACCTTC. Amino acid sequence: CASSSLKGYGYTF.

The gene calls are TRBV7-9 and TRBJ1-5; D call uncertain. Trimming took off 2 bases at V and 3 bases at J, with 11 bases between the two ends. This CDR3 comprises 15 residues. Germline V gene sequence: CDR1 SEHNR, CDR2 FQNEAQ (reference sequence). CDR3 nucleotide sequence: TGTGCCAGCAGCTTATCGGGGAATTTCAATCAGCCCCAGCATTTT. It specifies CASSLSGNFNQPQHF.

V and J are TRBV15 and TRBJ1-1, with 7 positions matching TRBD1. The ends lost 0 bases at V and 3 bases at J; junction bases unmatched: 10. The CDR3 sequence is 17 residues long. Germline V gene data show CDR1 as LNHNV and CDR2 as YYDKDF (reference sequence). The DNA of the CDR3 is TGTGCCACCAGCAGAGAGACGGGGACAGTTTGGGACACTGAAGCTTTCTTT. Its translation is CATSRETGTVWDTEAFF. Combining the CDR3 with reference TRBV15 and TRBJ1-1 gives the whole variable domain DAMVIQNPRYQVTQFGKPVTLSCSQTLNHNVMYWYQQKSSQAPKLLFHYYDKDFNNEADTPDNFQSRRPNTSFCFLDIRSPGLGDTAMYLCATSRETGTVWDTEAFFGQGTRLTVV.

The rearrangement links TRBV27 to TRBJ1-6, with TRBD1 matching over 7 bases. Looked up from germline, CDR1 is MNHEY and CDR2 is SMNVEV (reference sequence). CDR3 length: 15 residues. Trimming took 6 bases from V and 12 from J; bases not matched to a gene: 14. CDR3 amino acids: CASSPAGRGNRPLHF. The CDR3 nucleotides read TGTGCCAGCAGCCCAGCCGGCAGGGGGAATCGACCCCTCCACTTT.

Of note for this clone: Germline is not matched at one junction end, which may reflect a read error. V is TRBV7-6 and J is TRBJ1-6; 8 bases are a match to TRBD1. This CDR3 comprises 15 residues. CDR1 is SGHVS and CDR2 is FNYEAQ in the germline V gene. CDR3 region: CASSVAGGNNSPLHF. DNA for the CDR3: TGTGCCAGCAGCGTAGCAGGGGGCAACAATTCACCCCTCCACTTT.

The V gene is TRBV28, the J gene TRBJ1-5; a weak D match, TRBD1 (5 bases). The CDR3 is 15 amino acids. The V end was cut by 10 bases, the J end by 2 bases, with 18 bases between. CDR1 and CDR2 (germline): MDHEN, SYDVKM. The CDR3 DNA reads TGTGCCATCGAATCGGCAGGGCTGGGCAATCAGCCCCAGCATTTT. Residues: CAIESAGLGNQPQHF.

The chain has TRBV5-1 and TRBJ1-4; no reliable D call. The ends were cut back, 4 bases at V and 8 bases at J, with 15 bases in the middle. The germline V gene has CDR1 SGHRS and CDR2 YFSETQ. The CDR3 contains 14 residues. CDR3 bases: TGCGCCAGCAGCCTTTCGTCAGGAGGAGAAAAACTGTTTTTT. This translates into CASSLSSGGEKLFF.

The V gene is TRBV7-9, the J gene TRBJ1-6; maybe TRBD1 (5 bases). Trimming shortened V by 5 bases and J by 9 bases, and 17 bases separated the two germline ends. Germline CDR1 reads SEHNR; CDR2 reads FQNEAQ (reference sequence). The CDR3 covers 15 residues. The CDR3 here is CASSASLLRASPLHF. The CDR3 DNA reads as TGTGCCAGCAGCGCGAGTTTGCTCAGGGCTTCACCCCTCCACTTT.

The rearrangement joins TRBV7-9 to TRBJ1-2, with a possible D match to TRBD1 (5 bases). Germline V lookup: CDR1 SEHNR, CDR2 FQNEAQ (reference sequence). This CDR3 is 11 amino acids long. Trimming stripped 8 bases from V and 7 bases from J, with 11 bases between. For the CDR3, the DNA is TGTGCCAGCGATCAGGGTACTGGCTACACCTTC. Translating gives CASDQGTGYTF.

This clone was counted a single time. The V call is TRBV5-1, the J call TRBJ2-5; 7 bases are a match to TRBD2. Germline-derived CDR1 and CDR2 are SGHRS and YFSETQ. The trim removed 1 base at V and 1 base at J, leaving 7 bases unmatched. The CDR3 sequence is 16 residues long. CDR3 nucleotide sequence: TGCGCCAGCAGCTTGCTCGCGGGGACTATCCAAGAGACCCAGTACTTC. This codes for CASSLLAGTIQETQYF.

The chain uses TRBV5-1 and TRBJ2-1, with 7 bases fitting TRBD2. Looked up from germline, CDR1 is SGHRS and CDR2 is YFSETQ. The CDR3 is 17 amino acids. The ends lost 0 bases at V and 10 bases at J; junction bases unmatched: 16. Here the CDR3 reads CASSLVVTGGGYREQFF. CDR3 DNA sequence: TGCGCCAGCAGCTTGGTTGTTACGGGGGGTGGGTACAGGGAGCAGTTCTTC.

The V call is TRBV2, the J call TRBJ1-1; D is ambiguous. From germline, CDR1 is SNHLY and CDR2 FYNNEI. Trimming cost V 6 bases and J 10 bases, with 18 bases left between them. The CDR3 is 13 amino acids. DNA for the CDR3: TGTGCCAGCAGGTTACCAACTCTGTCCCGAGCTTTCTTT. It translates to CASRLPTLSRAFF. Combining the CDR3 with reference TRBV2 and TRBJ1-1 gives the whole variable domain EPEVTQTPSHQVTQMGQEVILRCVPISNHLYFYWYRQILGQKVEFLVSFYNNEISEKSEIFDDQFSVERPDGSNFTLKIRSTKLEDSAMYFCASRLPTLSRAFFGQGTRLTVV.

The CDR3 nucleotides are TGTGCCAGCAGCTCCCGGGAGGTAGGAGAGACCCAGTACTTC. Translation: CASSSREVGETQYF. This chain links TRBV5-8 with TRBJ2-5, with 7 bases that match TRBD2. V lost 3 bases to trimming and J lost 4 bases; unmatched junction nucleotides: 6. Germline loops: CDR1 SGHTS, CDR2 YDEGEE. The CDR3 loop spans 14 amino acids.

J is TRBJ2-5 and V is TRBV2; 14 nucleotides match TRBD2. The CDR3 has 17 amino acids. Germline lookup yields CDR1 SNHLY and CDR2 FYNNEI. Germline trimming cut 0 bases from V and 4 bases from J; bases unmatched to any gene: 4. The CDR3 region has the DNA TGTGCCAGCAGTGAAGCGCTAGGGACTAGCGGGGGAGAGACCCAGTACTTC. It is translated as CASSEALGTSGGETQYF.

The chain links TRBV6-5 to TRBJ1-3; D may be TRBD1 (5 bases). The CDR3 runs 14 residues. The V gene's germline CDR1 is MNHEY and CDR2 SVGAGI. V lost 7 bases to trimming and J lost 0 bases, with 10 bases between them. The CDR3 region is CASTGRNSGNTIYF. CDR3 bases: TGTGCCAGCACAGGGCGGAACTCTGGAAACACCATATATTTT.